The 21 T cell receptor beta chains below were found in one sample sequenced in a study of T cell repertoires in cytomegalovirus infection. Their specific antigens are unknown. TCRdb itself ran the reads through MiXCR, one entry per CDR3 protein. This table holds 200,000 to 250,000 distinct CDR3 sequences, 35% to 45% found once. Here the sequenced sample was CD8+ T cells from cultured PBMCs, taken from culture after CMV antigen stimulation. These receptors were collected from a human donor in good health (CMV status not recorded). Some clones in this sample may be carry-over from other donors' samples.

This clonotype was detected a few times. The chain has TRBV28 and TRBJ1-1; D is unclear. This CDR3 spans 16 amino acids. The germline gives CDR1 MDHEN, CDR2 SYDVKM. The V end lost 3 bases, the J end lost 0 bases, and 14 bases lay between the germline ends. CDR3 amino acids: CASSLARFGVNTEAFF. The CDR3 DNA is TGTGCCAGCAGTTTGGCTCGTTTTGGAGTGAACACTGAAGCTTTCTTT.

CDR3 in DNA: TGTGCTAGTGGTTTGGACCAAGGAGAAGGAAGGGGCTACACCTTC. Amino acids: CASGLDQGEGRGYTF. The chain has TRBV12-5 and TRBJ1-2; D remains ambiguous. CDR3 size: 15 residues. V lost 1 base, J lost 8 bases, and 17 bases lay in between. Germline assignment: CDR1 LGHNT and CDR2 FRNRAP.

J is TRBJ2-6 and V is TRBV2; tentatively, D is TRBD1 or TRBD2 (6 bases each). CDR1 SNHLY and CDR2 FYNNEI come from the germline V gene. With 8 bases removed from V and 4 bases from J, the gap between germline ends came to 12 bases. The CDR3 totals 14 residues. CDR3 DNA sequence: TGTGCCAGCGTGGGGGCGGGGGGGGCCAACGTCCTGACTTTC. Translated, it gives CASVGAGGANVLTF. The full variable domain, completed using reference TRBV2 and TRBJ2-6, is EPEVTQTPSHQVTQMGQEVILRCVPISNHLYFYWYRQILGQKVEFLVSFYNNEISEKSEIFDDQFSVERPDGSNFTLKIRSTKLEDSAMYFCASVGAGGANVLTFGAGSRLTVL.

The chain uses TRBV7-9 and TRBJ1-1; possibly TRBD1 for D (6 bases). Between the trimmed V and J ends, which lost 5 bases and 0 bases, there was a span of 13 bases. The CDR3 length is 15 residues. Germline assignment: CDR1 SEHNR and CDR2 FQNEAQ (reference sequence). Here the CDR3 reads CASSVEQGLNTEAFF. The CDR3 region has the DNA TGTGCCAGCAGCGTCGAACAGGGCTTGAACACTGAAGCTTTCTTT.

This rearrangement joins TRBV28 to TRBJ1-1, with TRBD1 matching 9 bases. Germline CDR1 reads MDHEN; CDR2 reads SYDVKM. The CDR3 is 16 residues long. The V and J ends lost 4 bases and 3 bases, in that order; junction bases with no gene match: 9. The CDR3 reads CASSSTGGGWHTEAFF. The CDR3 DNA follows: TGTGCCAGCAGTTCAACAGGGGGCGGTTGGCACACTGAAGCTTTCTTT.

The J gene is TRBJ2-3, the V gene TRBV7-9; 8 bases fit TRBD2. CDR1 is SEHNR and CDR2 is FQNEAQ in the germline V gene (reference sequence). The length of the CDR3 is 16 residues. V dropped 5 bases and J dropped 0; count of bases not matched to a gene: 7. CDR3 DNA: TGTGCCAGCAGCCCGCAGCGGGGGACTAGCACAGATACGCAGTATTTT. It translates to CASSPQRGTSTDTQYF.

A few counts support this clonotype. The chain uses TRBV29-1 and TRBJ2-3, with 8 bases lining up with TRBD2. From germline, CDR1 is SQVTM and CDR2 ANQGSEA. CDR3 length equals 15 residues. After removal of 1 base from V and 0 bases from J, the junction contained 3 bases not matched to a gene. The CDR3 DNA is TGCAGCGTTGAAGGGCGGGAGGTTAGCACAGATACGCAGTATTTT. Translating it yields CSVEGREVSTDTQYF.

This clonotype was detected many times. The chain joins TRBV7-6 to TRBJ1-2, with 10 bases matching TRBD1. In germline, CDR1 is SGHVS, CDR2 FNYEAQ. The length of the CDR3 is 15 residues. Losses at the gene ends were 4 bases for V and 4 bases for J; bases not matched to a gene: 6. CDR3 bases: TGTGCCAGCAGCTCCTGGGACAGGGGACCCTATGGCTACACCTTC. Protein: CASSSWDRGPYGYTF.

The chain recombines TRBV27 with TRBJ1-5, with D perhaps TRBD1 (6 bases). Trimming removed 1 base at V and 3 bases at J, with 10 bases between. The germline CDR1 and CDR2 sequences are MNHEY and SMNVEV (reference sequence). The CDR3 covers 15 residues. In DNA, the CDR3 is TGTGCCAGCAGTTTATACGGGGGCCCCAATCAGCCCCAGCATTTT. This translates into CASSLYGGPNQPQHF.

This clonotype was counted between two and nine times. V and J are TRBV28 and TRBJ2-3; D may be TRBD1 or TRBD2 (5 bases each). The CDR3 spans 16 residues. The germline V gene has CDR1 MDHEN and CDR2 SYDVKM. Trimming pared 6 bases from V and 4 bases from J, leaving 20 bases between. As DNA, the CDR3 is TGTGCCAGCAGCCCCATGGGGGAGTGGATCCCAGATACGCAGTATTTT. It encodes CASSPMGEWIPDTQYF.

The chain recombines TRBV6-1 with TRBJ1-5; D is uncertain. The CDR3 runs 13 residues. Germline-derived CDR1 and CDR2 are MNHNS and SASEGT. V was trimmed by 6 bases and J by 1 base, leaving 7 bases between them. In nucleotides, the CDR3 is TGTGCCAGCAGAAGGCAGAGCAATCAGCCCCAGCATTTT. Translated, it gives CASRRQSNQPQHF.

The chain carries TRBV29-1 and TRBJ2-1; TRBD2 agrees at 8 bases. This CDR3 contains 15 residues. Looked up from germline, CDR1 is SQVTM and CDR2 is ANQGSEA. The ends lost 6 bases at V and 5 bases at J; junction bases unmatched: 12. The CDR3 sequence is CSVIPGLVTNNEQFF. CDR3 bases: TGCAGCGTCATTCCGGGACTAGTCACCAACAATGAGCAGTTCTTC.

The chain carries TRBV7-9 and TRBJ2-1; D is perhaps TRBD2 (7 bases). The V gene lost 7 bases and the J gene lost 7 bases, with 23 bases spanning the gap. Germline V lookup: CDR1 SEHNR, CDR2 FQNEAQ (reference sequence). CDR3 length: 16 residues. CDR3 protein: CASTPSPGGPDNEQFF. Here the CDR3 DNA reads TGTGCCAGCACCCCTTCCCCGGGGGGCCCGGATAATGAGCAGTTCTTC.

In its sample, this clonotype was seen many times. The V and J genes are TRBV7-2 and TRBJ1-3, with a weak D call TRBD1 (5 bases). The CDR3 is 16 residues long. Germline V gives CDR1 SGHTA, CDR2 FQGNSA. V was clipped by 2 bases and J by 1 base, with 12 bases between them. CDR3 residues: CASSLMGRASGNTIYF. The DNA for the CDR3 is TGTGCCAGCAGCTTAATGGGCAGGGCGTCTGGAAACACCATATATTTT.

V and J are TRBV30 and TRBJ2-1, with unresolved D. The germline CDR1 and CDR2 sequences are GTSNPN and SVGIG (reference sequence). The CDR3 sequence is 12 residues long. V lost 2 bases and J 8 bases, leaving 10 bases between the germline ends. CDR3: CAWSPLQHEQFF. DNA for the CDR3: TGTGCCTGGAGTCCTCTGCAGCATGAGCAGTTCTTC.

The rearrangement uses TRBV10-2 and TRBJ2-3; 10 bases agree with TRBD2. CDR1 and CDR2 from the germline V gene are WSHSY and SAAADI. This CDR3 contains 15 residues. J lost 3 bases, V lost 6 bases, and 6 bases had no gene match. CDR3 DNA: TGCGCCAGCAGAGAAAGACTAGCGGGTACAGATACGCAGTATTTT. Translating gives CASRERLAGTDTQYF.

The rearrangement joins TRBV20-1 to TRBJ2-3; 11 bases are a match to TRBD2. Germline CDR1 DFQATT, CDR2 SNEGSKA (reference sequence). The CDR3 is made up of 15 amino acids. Trimming removed 3 bases from V and 6 bases from J; junction bases left unmatched: 8. The chain's CDR3 is CSASTSGGGGDTQYF. The CDR3 bases are TGCAGTGCTAGCACTAGCGGGGGAGGTGGGGATACGCAGTATTTT.

This chain joins TRBV27 and TRBJ2-1; a weak D match, TRBD2 (5 bases). From germline, CDR1 is MNHEY and CDR2 SMNVEV (reference sequence). The length of the CDR3 is 14 residues. Trimming shortened V by 5 bases and J by 0 bases, and 8 bases separated the two germline ends. CDR3 coding DNA: TGTGCCAGCAGTCCGGACTTCTCCTACAATGAGCAGTTCTTC. Translated: CASSPDFSYNEQFF.

This chain uses TRBV24-1 with TRBJ1-5; the D is unclear. Trimming removed 9 bases from V and 4 bases from J, with 15 bases in between. The CDR3 contains 14 residues. Germline V gene data show CDR1 as KGHDR and CDR2 as SFDVKD. The CDR3 DNA sequence: TGTGCCACCGCCCCGGCCCTTTATAATCAGCCCCAGCATTTT. It specifies CATAPALYNQPQHF.

The genes are TRBV7-6 and TRBJ2-7; 7 bases align to TRBD2. V lost 5 bases and J lost 2; bases outside the gene matches: 6. The CDR3 is 14 amino acids. The germline gives CDR1 SGHVS, CDR2 FNYEAQ. Here the CDR3 reads CASSPYSGTYEQYF. As DNA, the CDR3 is TGTGCCAGCAGCCCCTACAGCGGGACCTACGAGCAGTACTTC. Complete variable domain (other parts from reference TRBV7-6 and TRBJ2-7): GAGVSQSPRYKVTKRGQDVALRCDPISGHVSLYWYRQALGQGPEFLTYFNYEAQQDKSGLPNDRFSAERPEGSISTLTIQRTEQRDSAMYRCASSPYSGTYEQYFGPGTRLTVT.

V usage is TRBV7-6 and J usage is TRBJ2-7, with D possibly called TRBD1 or TRBD2 (5 bases each). The germline V gene has CDR1 SGHVS and CDR2 FNYEAQ. Trimming removed 5 bases at V and 2 bases at J, with 13 bases between. The CDR3 has 14 amino acids. The CDR3 region is CASSHRDGAYEQYF. The CDR3 DNA sequence: TGTGCCAGCAGCCATCGGGACGGAGCCTACGAGCAGTACTTC.